This is a list of T cell receptor beta chains from one sample in a study of graft-versus-host responses after intestinal transplantation. Clones were read by immunoSEQ multiplex PCR, and TCRdb kept only the in-frame ones, dropping some. Of 50,000 or so clones listed, about nine tenths were seen once; the top ten hold more than 2%. The antigens these receptors bind are not known. Specimen: unstimulated CD4+ T cells sorted from spleen or lymph node cells, collected before transplant. The receptors shown here come from a human donor who was the organ donor for an intestinal transplant. The CDR3 runs from the conserved cysteine through the conserved F or W. Each record gives: V gene, clone size, J gene, D gene, CDR3 DNA, CDR3 protein. The D gene is left open where the match is weak. Only part of the rows carry a size: once, few, many, or a class if the clone is expanded.

TRBV28	-	TRBJ2-7	TRBD1	TGTGCCAGCGGCCGCCGGGACAGGCTGGACGAGCAGTACTTC	CASGRRDRLDEQYF
TRBV6-5	few	TRBJ2-5	TRBD2	TGTGCCAGCAGTTACTCCGGGACTAGCGGGAGAAAGACCCAGTACTTC	CASSYSGTSGRKTQYF
TRBV2	-	TRBJ2-3	-	TGTGCCAGCATGAGCAGTACAGATACGCAGTATTTT	CASMSSTDTQYF
TRBV7-8	-	TRBJ1-1	-	TGTGCCAGCAGCTTGCAGGTCAACACTGAAGCTTTCTTT	CASSLQVNTEAFF
TRBV7-2	-	TRBJ2-1	TRBD2	TGTGCCAGCAGCTTGGCTAGCGGGACCTACAATGAGCAGTTCTTC	CASSLASGTYNEQFF
TRBV28	once	TRBJ2-7	TRBD2	TGTGCCAGCGGACTAGCGGGACCCTACGAGCAGTACTTC	CASGLAGPYEQYF
TRBV28	-	TRBJ2-7	-	TGTGCCAGCAGCCAAGGGCAGGGTATGGGGTACGAGCAGTACTTC	CASSQGQGMGYEQYF
TRBV28	-	TRBJ1-2	-	TGTGCCAGCAGTTTGCGGACGGAGATCTATGGCTACACCTTC	CASSLRTEIYGYTF
TRBV7-2	-	TRBJ2-3	TRBD2	TGTGCCAGCAGCTTAGTAGCGGGAGGATCAGATACGCAGTATTTT	CASSLVAGGSDTQYF
TRBV7-2	-	TRBJ1-6	TRBD1	TGTGCCAGCAGCTTAGGACAGGGCTCGTTGAATTCACCCCTCCACTTT	CASSLGQGSLNSPLHF
TRBV28	-	TRBJ2-7	TRBD2	TGTGCCAGCAGCCCGGGGGGGAGTGATTCCTACGAGCAGTACTTC	CASSPGGSDSYEQYF
TRBV4-2	-	TRBJ2-3	-	TGTGCCAGCAGCCAAGCGGCGTGGGTCCCGAGCACAGATACGCAGTATTTT	CASSQAAWVPSTDTQYF
TRBV19	-	TRBJ2-1	-	TGTGCCAGTAGTATAGCGGGAAATGAGCAGTTCTTC	CASSIAGNEQFF
TRBV14	-	TRBJ1-1	-	TGTGCCAGCAGCCAAGACCCAGGGCGAACAGCTGAAGCTTTCTTT	CASSQDPGRTAEAFF
TRBV6-6	-	TRBJ2-3	-	TGTGCCAGCAGGAGGGTAGCGGCCAGCACAGATACGCAGTATTTT	CASRRVAASTDTQYF
TRBV7-3	once	TRBJ1-6	TRBD1	TGTGCCAGCAACGAAGGGACAGGGGTTAGCTCCTATAATTCACCCCTCCACTTT	CASNEGTGVSSYNSPLHF
TRBV6-5	-	TRBJ1-4	-	TGTGCCAGCAGTTACCGTGGGAAACTGTTTTTT	CASSYRGKLFF
TRBV4-2	-	TRBJ2-7	TRBD2	TGTGCCAGCAGCCAGCGAGCGGGAGGGGTCTACGAGCAGTACTTC	CASSQRAGGVYEQYF
TRBV6-5	-	TRBJ1-1	-	TGTGCCAGCAGTTACTCCAGGGGTTTAGGGTTCACTGAAGCTTTCTTT	CASSYSRGLGFTEAFF
TRBV9	-	TRBJ2-5	TRBD2	TGTGCCAGCAGCCTCGGACTAGCGGGAGGAGAGGAGACCCAGTACTTC	CASSLGLAGGEETQYF
TRBV20-1	-	TRBJ1-2	-	TGCAGTGCTAGGGTGGGAGATGGCTACACCTTC	CSARVGDGYTF
TRBV25-1	-	TRBJ2-1	TRBD2	TGTGCCAGCAGTGGCCTAGGAGCGGGAGCTAGTAATGAGCAGTTCTTC	CASSGLGAGASNEQFF
TRBV4-2	-	TRBJ2-5	-	TGTGCCAGCAGCACAGCAGGGGTCCAAGAGACCCAGTACTTC	CASSTAGVQETQYF
TRBV29-1	-	TRBJ2-1	TRBD1	TGCAGCGTCGGGACAGGCGGCGACAATGAGCAGTTCTTC	CSVGTGGDNEQFF
TRBV4-2	-	TRBJ2-1	TRBD1	TGTGCCAGCAGCCTACAGGGGAATGAGCAGTTCTTC	CASSLQGNEQFF
TRBV6-1	once	TRBJ2-1	TRBD1	TGTGCCAGCAGAGTACAGGGGGCGGATGAGCAGTTCTTC	CASRVQGADEQFF
TRBV12-5	-	TRBJ2-2	-	TGTGCTAGTGGAATCTGGAGCACCGGGGAGCTGTTTTTT	CASGIWSTGELFF
TRBV7-2	-	TRBJ2-6	-	-	CASSLSFGPGANVLTF
TRBV28	-	TRBJ2-5	-	TGTGCCAGCAGTTTACCGGGGGTCCAAGAGACCCAGTACTTC	CASSLPGVQETQYF
TRBV28	-	TRBJ1-2	TRBD1	TGTGCCAGCAGTATAGGACAGGTATCATATGGCTACACCTTC	CASSIGQVSYGYTF
TRBV9	-	TRBJ1-1	TRBD1	TGTGCCAGCAGCGTAGGACAGGGCACTGAAGCTTTCTTT	CASSVGQGTEAFF
TRBV9	-	TRBJ2-1	TRBD2	TGTGCCAGCAGCGTAGCCGGGACTAGCGGGGACAATGAGCAGTTCTTC	CASSVAGTSGDNEQFF
TRBV7-3	-	TRBJ2-2	TRBD1	TGTGCCAGCAGCCAGGGGGCCGGGGAGCTGTTTTTT	CASSQGAGELFF
TRBV30	-	TRBJ2-1	-	TGTGCCTGGAGCGGGGTAGATCGCTACAATGAGCAGTTCTTC	CAWSGVDRYNEQFF
TRBV6-6	-	TRBJ2-1	-	TGTGCCAGCAGTTACTCGCGGGGAGACAATGAGCAGTTCTTC	CASSYSRGDNEQFF
TRBV28	-	TRBJ2-1	-	TGTGCCAGCAGTTTGTATTCCTACAATGAGCAGTTCTTC	CASSLYSYNEQFF
TRBV6-5	once	TRBJ2-7	TRBD1	TGTGCCAGCAGTTATGAGCCGGGACAGGGGATCTACGAGCAGTACTTC	CASSYEPGQGIYEQYF
TRBV18	-	TRBJ2-1	-	TGTGCCAGCTCAGTAAGGGCTAGAGATTCCTACAATGAGCAGTTCTTC	CASSVRARDSYNEQFF
TRBV12-1	-	TRBJ2-7	-	TGTGCCAGCAGGTGGGGACCTGAAAGACTAGCGGCGAGATACGAGCAGTACTTC	CASRWGPERLAARYEQYF
TRBV11-2	-	TRBJ2-3	TRBD2	TGTGCCAGCAGCCAGAGACTAGCGTCCCAAGAGGGTACGCAGTATTTT	CASSQRLASQEGTQYF
TRBV5-1	-	TRBJ2-3	-	TGCGCCAGCAGCCAACCGGAGGGAACAGATACGCAGTATTTT	CASSQPEGTDTQYF
TRBV9	-	TRBJ1-5	TRBD1	TGTGCCAGCAGCGACAGGGGGCGCAATCAGCCCCAGCATTTT	CASSDRGRNQPQHF
TRBV7-2	-	TRBJ2-3	TRBD1	TGTGCCAGCAGTCTCGGGACAGGGTACCCAGATACGCAGTATTTT	CASSLGTGYPDTQYF
TRBV5-4	-	TRBJ2-5	TRBD2	TGTGCCAGCAGCTGGACTAGCGGGAGCCAAGAGACCCAGTACTTC	CASSWTSGSQETQYF
TRBV27	-	TRBJ1-3	TRBD1	TGTGCCAGCAGTCCCGGACAGGGGGCCCCCATATATTTT	CASSPGQGAPIYF
TRBV5-1	-	TRBJ2-1	-	TGCGCCAGCAGCGGGCTACTCTACAATGAGCAGTTCTTC	CASSGLLYNEQFF
TRBV28	-	TRBJ2-5	TRBD1	TGTGCCAGCAGTCAGATGACAGGGGCTCGACAAGAGACCCAGTACTTC	CASSQMTGARQETQYF
TRBV14	-	TRBJ1-1	-	TGTGCCAGCAGCCGGGGCCTTATGACTGAAGCTTTCTTT	CASSRGLMTEAFF
TRBV6-6	-	TRBJ1-1	-	TGTGCCAGCAGTTACGAGGGGACGGAAGCTTTCTTT	CASSYEGTEAFF
TRBV5-1	-	TRBJ2-1	TRBD2	TGCGCCAGCAAAAAGGGAGGGAGTAACAATGAGCAGTTCTTC	CASKKGGSNNEQFF
TRBV11-2	-	TRBJ2-5	TRBD2	TGTGCCAGCAGCTTAGGACTAGGACTAGCGGGAGGGAAGGAGACCCAGTACTTC	CASSLGLGLAGGKETQYF
TRBV19	-	TRBJ1-3	-	TGTGCCAGTAGTATTTTCACCCTCACTACTTCTGGAAACACCATATATTTT	CASSIFTLTTSGNTIYF
TRBV28	-	TRBJ2-2	-	TGTGCCAGCATGCGGACCTACACCGGGGAGCTGTTTTTT	CASMRTYTGELFF
TRBV28	-	TRBJ2-4	-	TGTGCCAGCAGTTTATCCCCTAAGGACATTCAGTACTTC	CASSLSPKDIQYF
TRBV6-6	-	TRBJ1-2	TRBD1	TGTGCCAGCAGTTACCCGACAGGGTCGCGTGGCTACACCTTC	CASSYPTGSRGYTF
TRBV7-2	-	TRBJ2-1	-	TGTGCCAGCAGCACTTCATACAATGAGCAGTTCTTC	CASSTSYNEQFF
TRBV7-2	-	TRBJ1-2	-	TGTGCCAGCAGCTTATCGGGGGGGAAAATTGGTTACACCTTC	CASSLSGGKIGYTF
TRBV28	-	TRBJ1-5	TRBD1	TGTGCCAGCACCGCGGACAGGGTCCAGCCCCAGCATTTT	CASTADRVQPQHF